The clone carrying this T cell receptor (beta chain) was counted only a few times. Template switching by 5'RACE produced TCR cDNA, adding a universal primer site and UMIs. A single record per CDR3 protein comes from TCRdb applying MiXCR to the 5' RACE reads. The sample includes roughly 240,000 distinct CDR3 sequences, around 6.7% seen only once; the top ten take 0.85% to 1.2%. The V and J ends lost 0 bases and 7 bases, in that order; junction bases with no gene match: 9. The CDR3 has 16 residues. Germline V CDR1 and CDR2: ENHRY, SYGVKD. The sample comes from a study of T cells after yellow fever vaccination.

The sample here was CD4+ T cells sorted from PBMCs, taken on the day of the yellow fever booster vaccination. The clonotype was recovered from a man aged 25 to 40 who received the YFV17D yellow fever vaccine. The chain has TRBV10-3 and TRBJ2-7, with 10 positions matching TRBD2. The CDR3 nucleotides read TGTGCCATCAGTGAGTCGACGCTAGCGGGAGTATTGGAGCAGTACTTC. This gives the protein CAISESTLAGVLEQYF.